This TCR beta chain is from a study of T-cell reconstitution after alpha-beta-depleted transplantation in children. Trimming stripped 2 bases from V and 0 bases from J, with 6 bases between. The CDR3 spans 14 residues. Germline V gene data show CDR1 as SGHRS and CDR2 as YFSETQ. Unique molecular identifiers were used in preparing the TCRbeta library. TCRdb used MiXCR to reprocess the PCR reads, holding one entry per CDR3 protein. The repertoire holds under 150,000 distinct CDR3 sequences, with about 9.5% as singletons. The J gene is TRBJ2-1, the V gene TRBV5-1; D ambiguous. This TCR was recovered from a girl in the first two years of life who had a stem cell transplant for combined immunodeficiency, so the T cells may come from the graft donor. Source: PBMCs, mostly from graft donor cells, taken 180 days after TCRalphabeta/CD19-depleted stem cell transplant. DNA for the CDR3: TGCGCCAGCAGCTTATCCTCCTCCTACAATGAGCAGTTCTTC. This gives the protein CASSLSSSYNEQFF. The variable domain in full, completed from reference TRBV5-1 and TRBJ2-1, reads KAGVTQTPRYLIKTRGQQVTLSCSPISGHRSVSWYQQTPGQGLQFLFEYFSETQRNKGNFPGRFSGRQFSNSRSEMNVSTLELGDSALYLCASSLSSSYNEQFFGPGTRLTVL.